This T cell receptor (beta chain) is from a study of blood T cells in healthy people across ages. Germline-derived CDR1 and CDR2 are ENHRY and SYGVKD. This CDR3 has 16 amino acids. Germline trimming cut 3 bases from V and 4 bases from J; bases unmatched to any gene: 7. Primers used in a second PCR of about 7 to 12 cycles were a sample-barcoded 5' primer and a J-beta primer mix. TCRdb re-called the 5' RACE reads through MiXCR, storing one row per CDR3 protein. Of fewer than 750,000 distinct CDR3 sequences in the sample, around 50% are singletons; the top ten hold about 13%. What was sequenced was blood. V usage is TRBV10-3 and J usage is TRBJ2-1, with 9 nucleotides matching TRBD2. This receptor was identified in a woman of 80 years or more in good health. The CDR3: CAISDLSGRNYNEQFF. Here the CDR3 DNA reads TGTGCCATCAGTGACCTTAGCGGGAGAAATTACAATGAGCAGTTCTTC.